This entry concerns a single T cell receptor (beta chain). Germline values: CDR1 MNHEY, CDR2 SVGAGI. V was trimmed by 4 bases and J by 6 bases, leaving 7 bases between them. The CDR3 covers 13 residues. Profiling relied on immunoSEQ multiplex PCR, and the TCRdb table lists in-frame clones only, not all of them. The sample lists tens of thousands of clones; about three quarters were seen once. Each patient relapsed following autologous stem cell transplantation, and prior brentuximab vedotin exposure differed. This entry is derived from a study of PD-1 blockade in classical Hodgkin lymphoma. The specimen was peripheral blood mononuclear cells (PBMCs), collected before the second cycle of nivolumab. The V gene is TRBV6-5, the J gene TRBJ1-6; D is ambiguous. This receptor was identified in a human donor with classical Hodgkin lymphoma. The CDR3 DNA sequence: TGTGCCAGCAGTTCAACGGGTAATTCACCCCTCCACTTT. It encodes CASSSTGNSPLHF.